These 27 T cell receptor beta chains share one sample of origin, sequenced in a study of beta chain features in type 1 diabetes. Expressed TCRB transcripts were sequenced because the entire RNA isolate underwent reverse transcription. The method was immunoSEQ multiplex PCR; TCRdb's version includes in-frame clones alone and lacks a portion of them. The sample has under 300,000 clones; approximately 16% are singletons. For these TCRs, the target antigens are not known. Whole-study results and caveats: Shorter TCRB CDR3s, moderately but significantly so, marked every one of the four CD4+ subsets in Type 1 diabetes patients.

The sample consisted of naive CD4+ T cells from blood. The receptors stem from a man aged 25 to 40 with type 1 diabetes.

The chain joins TRBV5-4 to TRBJ2-7, with D uncertain. V lost 4 bases, J lost 1 base, and 9 bases lay in between. Germline loops: CDR1 SGHNT, CDR2 YYREEE (reference sequence). The CDR3 loop spans 13 amino acids. The CDR3 sequence is CASSVSSSYEQYF. CDR3 coding DNA: TGTGCCAGCAGCGTTTCCTCGTCCTACGAGCAGTACTTC.

This clone was seen a few times. Other DNA sequences in this sample translate to the same CDR3. J is TRBJ2-3 and V is TRBV7-2; TRBD2 matches 12 bases. CDR1 is SGHTA, CDR2 FQGNSA, per germline. Unmatched junction bases numbered 7, after V lost 5 bases and J lost 1 base. The CDR3 has 17 amino acids. Here the CDR3 DNA reads TGTGCCAGCAGCCTTCTAGCGGGAGGGTTGGGCACAGATACGCAGTATTTT. Its protein is CASSLLAGGLGTDTQYF.

J is TRBJ1-2 and V is TRBV4-1; D might be TRBD1 (5 bases). The CDR3 totals 17 residues. CDR1 is MGHRA and CDR2 is YSYEKL in the germline V gene. Trimming cost V 4 bases and J 0 bases, with 18 bases left between them. Written as DNA, the CDR3 is TGCGCCAGCAGCCTCCTCGGACAAGTCCTAACTAACTATGGCTACACCTTC. Translating gives CASSLLGQVLTNYGYTF.

V is TRBV29-1 and J is TRBJ2-1; perhaps D is TRBD1 or TRBD2 (5 bases each). The germline gives CDR1 SQVTM, CDR2 ANQGSEA. CDR3 length: 13 amino acids. Trimming shortened V by 8 bases and J by 5 bases, and 16 bases separated the two germline ends. The CDR3: CSLTRDLDNEQFF. The CDR3 DNA follows: TGCAGCCTTACGAGGGACCTAGACAATGAGCAGTTCTTC.

The rearrangement uses TRBV13 and TRBJ1-2, with D possibly matching TRBD1 (5 bases). The germline V gene has CDR1 PRHDT and CDR2 FYEKMQ (reference sequence). CDR3 length equals 14 residues. The V and J ends lost 3 bases and 8 bases respectively, with 16 bases between them. CDR3 nucleotides: TGTGCCAGCAGCTTGGTATTGCGTCAGGGAGGCTACACCTTC. Translated: CASSLVLRQGGYTF.

V is TRBV30 and J is TRBJ2-1; no clear D. This CDR3 contains 13 residues. From germline, CDR1 is GTSNPN and CDR2 SVGIG (reference sequence). V gave up 5 bases and J gave up 0 bases, with 8 bases separating them. DNA for the CDR3: TGTGCCTGGCAGCTGAGCTCCTACAATGAGCAGTTCTTC. Amino acids: CAWQLSSYNEQFF.

The table lists this clone with a few counts. The chain recombines TRBV10-3 with TRBJ1-2; the match to TRBD1 covers 8 bases. V lost 6 bases, J lost 1 base, and 4 bases stayed unmatched. Looked up from germline, CDR1 is ENHRY and CDR2 is SYGVKD. The CDR3 sequence is 14 residues long. Written as DNA, the CDR3 is TGTGCCATCAGAGGACAGGGAATTAACTATGGCTACACCTTC. Its protein is CAIRGQGINYGYTF.

This clone has only a few counts. The rearrangement links TRBV2 to TRBJ2-6; D is unresolved. CDR3 length: 14 amino acids. Trimming pared 3 bases from V and 4 bases from J, leaving 7 bases between. CDR1 and CDR2 (germline): SNHLY, FYNNEI. The CDR3 region has the DNA TGTGCCAGCAGTGAGGGAATCGGGGCCAACGTCCTGACTTTC. Protein sequence: CASSEGIGANVLTF.

The rearrangement uses TRBV30 and TRBJ1-2; 10 positions agree with TRBD1. The ends lost 4 bases at V and 3 bases at J; junction bases unmatched: 5. Germline V CDR1 and CDR2: GTSNPN, SVGIG (reference sequence). This CDR3 is 14 amino acids long. CDR3 nucleotides: TGTGCCTGGACATTGGGACAGGGGTACTATGGCTACACCTTC. Its translation is CAWTLGQGYYGYTF.

The chain uses TRBV7-2 and TRBJ2-5, with D perhaps matching TRBD1 (6 bases). There are 17 residues in the CDR3. The V end was cut by 5 bases, the J end by 4 bases, with 23 bases between. Germline V lookup: CDR1 SGHTA, CDR2 FQGNSA. CDR3 sequence reads: CASSPRGAGDFGETQYF. The CDR3 DNA sequence: TGTGCCAGCAGCCCCCGTGGCGCAGGGGATTTTGGAGAGACCCAGTACTTC.

V is TRBV29-1 and J is TRBJ2-1, with D unclear. Trimming pared 6 bases from V and 5 bases from J, leaving 17 bases between. In germline, CDR1 is SQVTM, CDR2 ANQGSEA. The CDR3 consists of 14 residues. CDR3 region: CSVAPLQADNEQFF. CDR3 coding DNA: TGCAGCGTCGCTCCCCTACAAGCCGACAATGAGCAGTTCTTC.

This clone was observed a few times. V usage is TRBV30 and J usage is TRBJ2-4; 15 nucleotides align to TRBD2. The CDR3 spans 15 residues. Looked up from germline, CDR1 is GTSNPN and CDR2 is SVGIG (reference sequence). V was pared by 2 bases and J by 6 bases, with 2 bases of the junction left unmatched. The CDR3 DNA reads TGTGCCTGGAGTCCGGGACTAGCGGGAGGAAACATTCAGTACTTC. Protein: CAWSPGLAGGNIQYF.

There are a few counts of this clone. The chain is built from TRBV9 and TRBJ1-1, with D possibly TRBD1 on 5 matching bases. Trimming removed 6 bases at V and 2 bases at J, with 14 bases between. CDR1 and CDR2 from the germline V gene are SGDLS and YYNGEE. The CDR3 spans 14 residues. The CDR3: CASNPSGVNTEAFF. CDR3 bases: TGTGCCAGCAACCCCTCGGGGGTAAACACTGAAGCTTTCTTT. Full variable domain (rest looked up from reference TRBV9 and TRBJ1-1): DSGVTQTPKHLITATGQRVTLRCSPRSGDLSVYWYQQSLDQGLQFLIQYYNGEERAKGNILERFSAQQFPDLHSELNLSSLELGDSALYFCASNPSGVNTEAFFGQGTRLTVV.

This clone was detected a few times. The gene calls are TRBV7-8 and TRBJ2-1; D is undetermined. Per germline, CDR1 SGHVS and CDR2 FQNEAQ. The V end was cut by 5 bases, the J end by 5 bases, with 16 bases between. The CDR3 has 15 residues. The CDR3 DNA reads TGTGCCAGCAGCCCTCTGAGGTACCAAAACAATGAGCAGTTCTTC. It codes for CASSPLRYQNNEQFF.

The rearrangement links TRBV7-8 to TRBJ2-2, with no clear D. The germline gives CDR1 SGHVS, CDR2 FQNEAQ. The CDR3 is 13 amino acids. V was clipped by 4 bases and J by 5 bases, with 8 bases between them. DNA of the CDR3: TGTGCCAGCAGCTCCGATGTTACCGGGGAGCTGTTTTTT. Its translation: CASSSDVTGELFF.

This chain joins TRBV28 and TRBJ2-7; TRBD2 is a possible D gene (5 bases). CDR3 length equals 12 residues. Trimming left V 3 bases short and J 7 bases short, with 10 bases between. Germline V lookup: CDR1 MDHEN, CDR2 SYDVKM. CDR3 nucleotides: TGTGCCAGCAGTTTCGGGGTATGGGAGCAGTACTTC. As protein: CASSFGVWEQYF.

CDR3 in DNA: TGTGCCAGCAGCCAAAGCCAGGGATCCAGCACAGATACGCAGTATTTT. Its translation: CASSQSQGSSTDTQYF. The V gene is TRBV4-2, the J gene TRBJ2-3; the D gene is possibly TRBD1 (5 bases). CDR3 length: 16 amino acids. CDR1 is LGHNA, CDR2 YNFKEQ, per germline. Trimming removed 2 bases at V and 0 bases at J, with 12 bases between.

The rearrangement links TRBV2 to TRBJ2-1; D tentatively fits TRBD1 or TRBD2 (5 bases each). This CDR3 contains 14 residues. V was trimmed by 4 bases and J by 7 bases, leaving 14 bases between them. Germline-derived CDR1 and CDR2 are SNHLY and FYNNEI. The CDR3 sequence is CASSGTYEGNEQFF. CDR3 coding DNA: TGTGCCAGCAGTGGGACTTACGAGGGGAATGAGCAGTTCTTC.

The CDR3 is CASSQGESGQNEQFF. DNA of the CDR3: TGTGCCAGCAGCCAAGGGGAAAGCGGTCAGAATGAGCAGTTCTTC. J is TRBJ2-1 and V is TRBV4-2; the D gene is possibly TRBD2 (5 bases). V lost 1 base, J lost 7 bases, and 14 bases lay in between. CDR1 is LGHNA, CDR2 YNFKEQ, per germline. The length of the CDR3 is 15 residues.

This clone was counted only a few times. Additional DNA sequences in this sample encode the identical CDR3. The chain employs TRBV7-2 and TRBJ2-1; D is unresolved. V was pared by 3 bases and J by 4 bases, with 10 bases between. The CDR3 covers 14 residues. Germline V lookup: CDR1 SGHTA, CDR2 FQGNSA. For the CDR3, the DNA is TGTGCCAGCAGCTTGGGCAGAGAGTACAATGAGCAGTTCTTC. This sequence encodes CASSLGREYNEQFF.

V usage is TRBV27 and J usage is TRBJ1-1, with 8 bases fitting TRBD1. Germline loops: CDR1 MNHEY, CDR2 SMNVEV (reference sequence). The V gene end was trimmed by 0 bases and the J gene end by 4 bases; junction bases not matched to a gene: 10. CDR3 size: 17 residues. The CDR3 protein is CASSLSPDRALPTEAFF. The CDR3 DNA follows: TGTGCCAGCAGTTTATCGCCGGACAGGGCCCTCCCCACTGAAGCTTTCTTT.

This clone has more than one count but fewer than ten. The CDR3 here is CASSQQGDCEQFF. CDR3 DNA: TGCGCCAGCAGTCAACAGGGAGATTGTGAGCAGTTCTTC. The chain has TRBV23-1 and TRBJ2-1; D may be TRBD1 or TRBD2 (5 bases each). TRBV23-1 is designated an ORF whose function remains uncertain. The CDR3 contains 13 residues. The germline V and J ends were trimmed by 2 bases and 9 bases, with 11 bases remaining between them.

This clone was picked up a small number of times. Other DNA sequences in this specimen translate into the identical CDR3. The V call is TRBV5-1, the J call TRBJ1-1, with D uncertain. This CDR3 spans 14 amino acids. V lost 1 base and J lost 2, with 9 bases in between. Germline V CDR1 and CDR2: SGHRS, YFSETQ. The CDR3 sequence is CASSLRAGNTEAFF. The CDR3, as DNA: TGCGCCAGCAGCTTGAGGGCAGGAAACACTGAAGCTTTCTTT.

The chain carries TRBV9 and TRBJ2-6; D gene ambiguous. Germline lookup yields CDR1 SGDLS and CDR2 YYNGEE. The V gene lost 3 bases and the J gene lost 1 base, with 8 bases spanning the gap. The CDR3 has 15 residues. The CDR3 region is CASSAQMSGANVLTF. Written as DNA, the CDR3 is TGTGCCAGCAGCGCGCAGATGTCTGGGGCCAACGTCCTGACTTTC.

The V gene is TRBV7-9, the J gene TRBJ1-5; TRBD1 matches at 8 bases. This CDR3 comprises 14 residues. The V segment lost 3 bases and the J segment 7 bases; nucleotides outside the gene matches: 5. Germline V gene sequence: CDR1 SEHNR, CDR2 FQNEAQ (reference sequence). Here the CDR3 reads CASSFDRGGQPQHF. The CDR3 DNA is TGTGCCAGCAGCTTTGACAGGGGAGGACAGCCCCAGCATTTT.

The rearrangement joins TRBV7-9 to TRBJ2-7; D gene uncertain. The CDR3 is 14 amino acids. Germline CDR1 SEHNR, CDR2 FQNEAQ (reference sequence). Trimming removed 5 bases at V and 2 bases at J, with 13 bases between. CDR3 nucleotide sequence: TGTGCCAGCAGCCGTACTACAATCACCTACGAGCAGTACTTC. This codes for CASSRTTITYEQYF. The full variable domain, in which reference TRBV7-9 and TRBJ2-7 provide the parts outside the CDR3, is DTGVSQNPRHKITKRGQNVTFRCDPISEHNRLYWYRQTLGQGPEFLTYFQNEAQLEKSRLLSDRFSAERPKGSFSTLEIQRTEQGDSAMYLCASSRTTITYEQYFGPGTRLTVT.

This clone came up a few times. The chain links TRBV7-3 to TRBJ2-1; D may match TRBD1 or TRBD2 (5 bases each). Germline V gene data show CDR1 as SGHTA and CDR2 as FQGTGA. CDR3 length: 15 amino acids. V lost 5 bases and J 0 bases, leaving 11 bases between the germline ends. DNA for the CDR3: TGTGCCAGCAGCCCGCCAGGGACCTCCTACAATGAGCAGTTCTTC. Amino acid sequence: CASSPPGTSYNEQFF.